Following are 19 T cell receptor beta chains from one sample sequenced in a study of pediatric ulcerative colitis. Sequenced by immunoSEQ multiplex PCR; TCRdb stores in-frame clones only, minus some. The sample consists of 25,000 to 35,000 clones, roughly four fifths of them appearing once. Sequenced input: blood. All receptors come from a boy younger than 18 with severe ulcerative colitis.

The rearrangement links TRBV11-2 to TRBJ1-5, with D possibly matching TRBD1 (5 bases). The CDR3 has 13 residues. Trimming removed 1 base from V and 6 bases from J, with 7 bases in between. CDR1 SGHAT and CDR2 FQNNGV come from the germline V gene. Here the CDR3 reads CASSLGQLQPQHF. The CDR3 nucleotides read TGTGCCAGCAGCTTAGGACAGCTTCAGCCCCAGCATTTT.

This clone has just one count. The chain has TRBV6-1 and TRBJ1-3; D not resolved. The length of the CDR3 is 14 residues. Trimming left V 2 bases short and J 0 bases short, with 5 bases between. Germline-derived CDR1 and CDR2 are MNHNS and SASEGT. In DNA, the CDR3 is TGTGCCAGCAGTGAAAAAAGCTCTGGAAACACCATATATTTT. Protein product: CASSEKSSGNTIYF.

This chain links TRBV10-3 with TRBJ2-7; the match to TRBD1 covers 10 bases. Germline V gene sequence: CDR1 ENHRY, CDR2 SYGVKD. The CDR3 spans 15 residues. The ends lost 6 bases at V and 0 bases at J; junction bases unmatched: 5. The CDR3 is CAIRKDRGSSYEQYF. The CDR3 bases are TGTGCCATCAGGAAGGACAGGGGGAGCTCCTACGAGCAGTACTTC.

V usage is TRBV18 and J usage is TRBJ2-7, with 9 bases fitting TRBD1. Germline V gene data show CDR1 as KGHSH and CDR2 as LQKENI. V gave up 0 bases and J gave up 6 bases; unmatched junction bases: 6. This CDR3 has 15 amino acids. CDR3 in amino acids: CASSPPGQGNGEQYF. The CDR3 DNA reads as TGTGCCAGCTCACCACCGGGACAGGGTAACGGCGAGCAGTACTTC.

This sequence joins TRBV19 and TRBJ1-6; D remains unclear. Trimming removed 7 bases at V and 6 bases at J, with 10 bases between. Looked up from germline, CDR1 is LNHDA and CDR2 is SQIVND (reference sequence). CDR3 length: 13 amino acids. In DNA, the CDR3 is TGTGCCAGTACAGGTTACTCTAATTCACCCCTCCACTTT. It codes for CASTGYSNSPLHF.

Of note for this clone: Here the CDR3 omits its conserved ending phenylalanine or tryptophan, so a read error is the likely source. This chain links TRBV2 with TRBJ1-6, with D hard to call. Trimming stripped 1 base from V and 10 bases from J, with 11 bases between. The CDR3 consists of 14 residues. Germline CDR1 reads SNHLY; CDR2 reads FYNNEI. CDR3 in DNA: TGTGCCAGCAGTGAAGAGACCCTAGTCTCACCCCTCCACCTT. This codes for CASSEETLVSPLHL.

This sequence joins TRBV9 and TRBJ2-3, with 9 bases fitting TRBD2. With V trimmed by 0 bases and J by 2 bases, 7 bases remained unmatched. The CDR3 sequence is 17 residues long. Germline V gene sequence: CDR1 SGDLS, CDR2 YYNGEE. The CDR3 nucleotides read TGTGCCAGCAGCGTAGAATTCGGCGGGGGGGCCACAGATACGCAGTATTTT. This codes for CASSVEFGGGATDTQYF.

J is TRBJ1-2 and V is TRBV6-1; TRBD1 might be the D (6 bases). Between the trimmed V and J ends, which lost 8 bases and 2 bases, there was a span of 15 bases. Per germline, CDR1 MNHNS and CDR2 SASEGT. The CDR3 sequence is 14 residues long. CDR3 amino acids: CASGGLPLNYGYTF. In DNA form, the CDR3 reads TGTGCCAGCGGGGGGCTCCCCTTGAACTATGGCTACACCTTC.

This sequence joins TRBV19 and TRBJ2-3; TRBD2 matches at 14 bases. CDR3 size: 17 residues. Germline V CDR1 and CDR2: LNHDA, SQIVND (reference sequence). The junction had 6 bases not matched to a gene; V was cut back by 2 bases and J by 5 bases. CDR3 nucleotide sequence: TGTGCCAGTAGTATAAGGACTAGCGGGGGGCCAGGAGATACGCAGTATTTT. Translation gives CASSIRTSGGPGDTQYF.

V usage is TRBV2 and J usage is TRBJ1-4; weak D call: TRBD1 (5 bases). The V gene's germline CDR1 is SNHLY and CDR2 FYNNEI. V lost 0 bases, J lost 2 bases, and 19 bases lay in between. This CDR3 has 19 residues. The CDR3 sequence: CASSEALTGSGSTNEKLFF. CDR3 coding DNA: TGTGCCAGCAGTGAAGCCCTTACAGGATCTGGTTCTACTAATGAAAAACTGTTTTTT.

The chain combines TRBV4-3 with TRBJ1-2; D gene uncertain. V was pared by 4 bases and J by 2 bases, with 14 bases between. Germline assignment: CDR1 LGHNA and CDR2 YSLEER. CDR3 size: 15 residues. The CDR3 DNA sequence: TGCGCCAGCAGCCCCTCGTGGGGTGCAAACTATGGCTACACCTTC. Translation gives CASSPSWGANYGYTF.

The gene calls are TRBV2 and TRBJ2-5, with 11 bases lining up with TRBD1. This CDR3 contains 13 residues. Trimming at V came to 6 bases and at J to 4 bases, leaving 1 base not matched to a gene. The germline CDR1 and CDR2 sequences are SNHLY and FYNNEI. The CDR3 DNA reads as TGTGCCAGCAGCGGGACAGGGGGAGAGACCCAGTACTTC. Its protein is CASSGTGGETQYF. Using reference TRBV2 and TRBJ2-5 for the parts outside the CDR3, the full variable domain is EPEVTQTPSHQVTQMGQEVILRCVPISNHLYFYWYRQILGQKVEFLVSFYNNEISEKSEIFDDQFSVERPDGSNFTLKIRSTKLEDSAMYFCASSGTGGETQYFGPGTRLLVL.

The chain carries TRBV5-4 and TRBJ1-2, with D unclear. CDR3 length equals 14 residues. Looked up from germline, CDR1 is SGHNT and CDR2 is YYREEE (reference sequence). V dropped 0 bases and J dropped 8 bases, with 14 bases sitting between them. The DNA for the CDR3 is TGTGCCAGCAGCTTGGCCCGACGGGCCCTAGGCTACACCTTC. This translates into CASSLARRALGYTF.

This sequence joins TRBV7-3 and TRBJ1-3; D is ambiguous. V was cut by 4 bases and J by 0 bases, with 19 bases left in between. Germline-derived CDR1 and CDR2 are SGHTA and FQGTGA. This CDR3 has 18 residues. Written as DNA, the CDR3 is TGTGCCAGCAGCTACCTTGTCCGGCTCGGCGGCTCTGGAAACACCATATATTTT. Its translation: CASSYLVRLGGSGNTIYF.

The genes are TRBV4-1 and TRBJ1-2, with D possibly being TRBD1 (6 bases). In germline, CDR1 is MGHRA, CDR2 YSYEKL. Trimming left V 3 bases short and J 8 bases short, with 19 bases between. This CDR3 has 15 amino acids. The CDR3 region is CASSHPKRGGGGYTF. In nucleotides, the CDR3 is TGCGCCAGCAGCCACCCGAAGAGGGGGGGTGGCGGCTACACCTTC.

The chain has TRBV19 and TRBJ1-2, with D possibly TRBD1 on 6 matching bases. The germline gives CDR1 LNHDA, CDR2 SQIVND (reference sequence). The V and J ends lost 10 bases and 8 bases respectively, with 20 bases between them. The CDR3 contains 13 residues. The DNA for the CDR3 is TGTGCCACCGCCTCAACAGGGAACTTGGGCTACACCTTC. It yields the protein CATASTGNLGYTF.

The V and J genes are TRBV7-2 and TRBJ1-2, with a weak D call TRBD1 (6 bases). Trimming took 5 bases from V and 4 from J, leaving 17 bases between them. There are 15 residues in the CDR3. The V gene's germline CDR1 is SGHTA and CDR2 FQGNSA. DNA of the CDR3: TGTGCCAGCAGCCGACGGGGGCCGACATTCTATGGCTACACCTTC. It codes for CASSRRGPTFYGYTF. The whole variable domain, filled in from reference TRBV7-2 and TRBJ1-2, reads GAGVSQSPSNKVTEKGKDVELRCDPISGHTALYWYRQSLGQGLEFLIYFQGNSAPDKSGLPSDRFSAERTGGSVSTLTIQRTQQEDSAVYLCASSRRGPTFYGYTFGSGTRLTVV.

The CDR3 region is CASSPQGVGSLAGYTF. In nucleotides, the CDR3 is TGTGCCAGCAGCCCACAGGGGGTCGGTAGTTTGGCTGGCTACACCTTC. The genes are TRBV5-6 and TRBJ1-2; 8 nucleotides agree with TRBD1. V was clipped by 4 bases and J by 7 bases; unmatched bases: 15. The CDR3 sequence is 16 residues long. Germline assignment: CDR1 SGHDT and CDR2 YYEEEE.

V and J are TRBV7-8 and TRBJ1-1; D is unclear. The CDR3 is made up of 11 amino acids. Looked up from germline, CDR1 is SGHVS and CDR2 is FQNEAQ. V shed 3 bases and J shed 4 bases, with 3 bases lying between them. CDR3 protein: CASSFGTEAFF. In DNA form, the CDR3 reads TGTGCCAGCAGCTTTGGCACTGAAGCTTTCTTT.